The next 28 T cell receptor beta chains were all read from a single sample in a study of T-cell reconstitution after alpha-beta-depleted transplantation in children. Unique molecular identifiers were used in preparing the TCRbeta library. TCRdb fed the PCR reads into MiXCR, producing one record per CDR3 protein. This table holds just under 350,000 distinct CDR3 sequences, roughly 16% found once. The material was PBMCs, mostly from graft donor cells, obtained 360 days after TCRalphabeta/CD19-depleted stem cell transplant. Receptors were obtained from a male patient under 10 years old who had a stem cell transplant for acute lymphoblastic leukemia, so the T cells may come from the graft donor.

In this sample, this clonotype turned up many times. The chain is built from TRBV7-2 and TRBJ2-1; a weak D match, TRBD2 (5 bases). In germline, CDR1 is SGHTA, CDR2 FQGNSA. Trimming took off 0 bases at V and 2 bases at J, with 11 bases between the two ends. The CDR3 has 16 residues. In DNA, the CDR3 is TGTGCCAGCAGCTTAGCGGGGAGCCCTACCTACAATGAGCAGTTCTTC. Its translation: CASSLAGSPTYNEQFF.

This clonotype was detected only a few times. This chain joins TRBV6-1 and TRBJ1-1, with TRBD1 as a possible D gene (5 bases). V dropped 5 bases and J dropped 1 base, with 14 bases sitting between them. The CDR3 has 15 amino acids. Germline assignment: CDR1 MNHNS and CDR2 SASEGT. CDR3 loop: CASSLREVTNTEAFF. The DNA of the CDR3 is TGTGCCAGCAGTCTCAGGGAGGTGACGAACACTGAAGCTTTCTTT.

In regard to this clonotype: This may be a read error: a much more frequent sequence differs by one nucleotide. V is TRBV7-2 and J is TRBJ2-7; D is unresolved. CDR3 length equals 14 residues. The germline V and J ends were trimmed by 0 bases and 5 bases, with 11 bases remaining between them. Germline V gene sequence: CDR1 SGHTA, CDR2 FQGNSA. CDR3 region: CASSLAPGGDEQYF. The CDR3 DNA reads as TGTGCCAGCAGCTTAGCGCCAGGCGGCGACGAGCAGTACTTC.

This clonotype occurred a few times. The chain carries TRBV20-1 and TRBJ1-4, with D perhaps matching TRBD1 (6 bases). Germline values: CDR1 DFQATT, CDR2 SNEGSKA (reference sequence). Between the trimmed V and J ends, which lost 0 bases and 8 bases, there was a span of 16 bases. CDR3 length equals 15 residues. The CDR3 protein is CSARDSLGGWEKLFF. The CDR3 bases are TGCAGTGCTAGAGATTCATTGGGGGGCTGGGAAAAACTGTTTTTT.

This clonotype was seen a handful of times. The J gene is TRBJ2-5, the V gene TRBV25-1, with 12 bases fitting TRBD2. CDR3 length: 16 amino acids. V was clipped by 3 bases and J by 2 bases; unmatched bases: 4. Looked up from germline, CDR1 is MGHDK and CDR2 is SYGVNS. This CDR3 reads CASSDLGLAGQETQYF. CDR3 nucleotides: TGTGCCAGCAGTGACTTGGGACTAGCGGGTCAAGAGACCCAGTACTTC.

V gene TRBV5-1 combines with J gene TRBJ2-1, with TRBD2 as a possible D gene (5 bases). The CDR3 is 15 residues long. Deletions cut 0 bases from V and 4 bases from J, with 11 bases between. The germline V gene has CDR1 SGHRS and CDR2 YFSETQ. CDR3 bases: TGCGCCAGCAGCTTGGTAGGTAGCGAATACAATGAGCAGTTCTTC. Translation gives CASSLVGSEYNEQFF.

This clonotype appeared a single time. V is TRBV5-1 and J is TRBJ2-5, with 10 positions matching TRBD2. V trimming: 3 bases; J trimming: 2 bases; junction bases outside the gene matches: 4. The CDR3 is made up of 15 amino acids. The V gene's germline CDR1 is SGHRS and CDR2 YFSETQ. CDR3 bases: TGCGCCAGCAGCTCCTGGACTAGCGGACAAGAGACCCAGTACTTC. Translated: CASSSWTSGQETQYF.

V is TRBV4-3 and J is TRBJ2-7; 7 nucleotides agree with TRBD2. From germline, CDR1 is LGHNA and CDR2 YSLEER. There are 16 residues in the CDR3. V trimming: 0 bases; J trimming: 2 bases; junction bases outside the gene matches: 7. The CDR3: CASSQELASGPYEQYF. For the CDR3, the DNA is TGCGCCAGCAGCCAAGAGTTGGCTAGCGGACCCTACGAGCAGTACTTC.

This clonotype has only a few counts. CDR3: CASSQEVAGQQETQYF. The CDR3 DNA sequence: TGCGCCAGCAGCCAAGAGGTCGCGGGACAACAAGAGACCCAGTACTTC. The J gene is TRBJ2-5, the V gene TRBV4-3; D assignment may be TRBD1 or TRBD2 (6 bases each). The CDR3 totals 16 residues. Germline values: CDR1 LGHNA, CDR2 YSLEER. V gave up 0 bases and J gave up 2 bases, with 13 bases separating them.

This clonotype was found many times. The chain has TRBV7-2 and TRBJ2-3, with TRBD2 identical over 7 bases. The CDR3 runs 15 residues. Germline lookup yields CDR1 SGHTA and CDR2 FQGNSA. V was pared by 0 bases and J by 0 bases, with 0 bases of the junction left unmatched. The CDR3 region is CASSLAGLSTDTQYF. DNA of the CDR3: TGTGCCAGCAGCTTAGCGGGACTAAGCACAGATACGCAGTATTTT.

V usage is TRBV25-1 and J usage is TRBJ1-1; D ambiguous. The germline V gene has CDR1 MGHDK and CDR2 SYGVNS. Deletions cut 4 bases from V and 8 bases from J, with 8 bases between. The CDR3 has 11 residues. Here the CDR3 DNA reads TGTGCCAGCAGTGGCACGGGAGAAGCTTTCTTT. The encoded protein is CASSGTGEAFF.

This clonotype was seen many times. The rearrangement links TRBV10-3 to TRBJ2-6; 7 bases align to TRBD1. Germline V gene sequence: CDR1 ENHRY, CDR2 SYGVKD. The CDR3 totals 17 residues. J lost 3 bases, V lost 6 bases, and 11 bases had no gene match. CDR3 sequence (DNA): TGTGCCATCAGACCCCGACAGGGCCTCAGTGGGGCCAACGTCCTGACTTTC. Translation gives CAIRPRQGLSGANVLTF.

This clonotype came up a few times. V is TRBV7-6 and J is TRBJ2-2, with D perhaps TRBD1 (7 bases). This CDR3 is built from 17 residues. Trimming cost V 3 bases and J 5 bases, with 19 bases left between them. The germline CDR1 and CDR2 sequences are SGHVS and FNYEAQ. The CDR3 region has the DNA TGTGCCAGCAGCTTTTCTTCGAAGGGGGCGGGGACCGGGGAGCTGTTTTTT. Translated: CASSFSSKGAGTGELFF.

The CDR3 loop reads CASSPVLGRSDTQYF. In DNA, the CDR3 is TGTGCCAGCAGCCCCGTCTTAGGTAGATCAGATACGCAGTATTTT. The chain combines TRBV7-2 with TRBJ2-3; D remains ambiguous. Germline V lookup: CDR1 SGHTA, CDR2 FQGNSA. Trimming cost V 5 bases and J 4 bases, with 16 bases left between them. CDR3 size: 15 residues. The entire variable domain, with the rest obtained from reference TRBV7-2 and TRBJ2-3, is as follows: GAGVSQSPSNKVTEKGKDVELRCDPISGHTALYWYRQSLGQGLEFLIYFQGNSAPDKSGLPSDRFSAERTGGSVSTLTIQRTQQEDSAVYLCASSPVLGRSDTQYFGPGTRLTVL.

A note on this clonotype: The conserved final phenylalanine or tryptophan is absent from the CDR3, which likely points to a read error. The CDR3: CASSLEGGPYEQYY. The CDR3 nucleotides read TGTGCCAGCAGTTTGGAGGGCGGACCCTACGAGCAGTACTAC. This chain links TRBV12-3 or TRBV12-4 with TRBJ2-7, with a weak D call TRBD2 (6 bases). Trimming stripped 3 bases from V and 2 bases from J, with 11 bases between. The CDR3 totals 14 residues.

The CDR3 DNA follows: TGTGCCAGCAGCCCTGGGGTAACCCACTCCTACAATGAGCAGTTCTTC. Its protein product is CASSPGVTHSYNEQFF. The gene calls are TRBV27 and TRBJ2-1, with no clear D. The CDR3 runs to 16 residues. V lost 6 bases and J 0 bases, leaving 15 bases between the germline ends. In germline, CDR1 is MNHEY, CDR2 SMNVEV (reference sequence).

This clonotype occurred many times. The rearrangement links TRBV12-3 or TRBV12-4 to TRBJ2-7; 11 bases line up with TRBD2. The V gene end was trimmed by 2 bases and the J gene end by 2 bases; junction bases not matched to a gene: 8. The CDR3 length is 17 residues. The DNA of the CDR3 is TGTGCCAGCAGTTTAATGAGGGCTAGCGGGAGGACCTACGAGCAGTACTTC. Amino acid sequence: CASSLMRASGRTYEQYF.

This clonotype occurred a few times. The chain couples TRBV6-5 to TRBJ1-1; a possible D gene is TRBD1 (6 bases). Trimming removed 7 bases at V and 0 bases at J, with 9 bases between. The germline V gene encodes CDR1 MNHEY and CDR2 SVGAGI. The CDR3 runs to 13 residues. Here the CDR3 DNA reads TGTGCCAGCAACGGACAGATGAACACTGAAGCTTTCTTT. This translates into CASNGQMNTEAFF.

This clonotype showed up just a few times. CDR3 nucleotide sequence: TGCAGTGCTAGACGGAGGGGGCGGGTCGGTGGCTACACCTTC. Protein sequence: CSARRRGRVGGYTF. The genes are TRBV20-1 and TRBJ1-2, with 7 bases aligning to TRBD1. Germline CDR1 and CDR2: DFQATT and SNEGSKA (reference sequence). Losses at the gene ends were 2 bases for V and 7 bases for J; bases not matched to a gene: 10. The CDR3 totals 14 residues.

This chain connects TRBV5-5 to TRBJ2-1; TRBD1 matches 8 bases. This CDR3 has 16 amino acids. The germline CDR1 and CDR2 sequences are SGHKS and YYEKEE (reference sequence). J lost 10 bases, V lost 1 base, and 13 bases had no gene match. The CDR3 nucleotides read TGTGCCAGCAGCTTGAGACAGGGGCAGGGTTCTCGCGAGCAGTTCTTC. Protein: CASSLRQGQGSREQFF. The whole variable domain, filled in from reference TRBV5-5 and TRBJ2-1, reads DAGVTQSPTHLIKTRGQQVTLRCSPISGHKSVSWYQQVLGQGPQFIFQYYEKEERGRGNFPDRFSARQFPNYSSELNVNALLLGDSALYLCASSLRQGQGSREQFFGPGTRLTVL.

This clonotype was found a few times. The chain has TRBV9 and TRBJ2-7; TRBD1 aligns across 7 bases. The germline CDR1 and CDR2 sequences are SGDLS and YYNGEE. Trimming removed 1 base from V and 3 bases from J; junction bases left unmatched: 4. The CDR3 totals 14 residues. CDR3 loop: CASSVNWDSYEQYF. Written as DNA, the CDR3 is TGTGCCAGCAGCGTAAATTGGGACAGCTACGAGCAGTACTTC.

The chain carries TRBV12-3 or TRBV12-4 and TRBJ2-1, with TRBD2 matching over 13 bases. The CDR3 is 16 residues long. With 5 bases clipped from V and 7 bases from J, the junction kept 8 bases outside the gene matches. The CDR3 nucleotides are TGTGCCAGCAGTCCGGGACTAGCGGGGATCCTGAATGAGCAGTTCTTC. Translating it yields CASSPGLAGILNEQFF.

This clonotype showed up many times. For the CDR3, the DNA is TGTGCCAGCTCACCCCCACAGGGCGCAGATACGCAGTATTTT. Translation gives CASSPPQGADTQYF. The chain uses TRBV18 and TRBJ2-3, with D maybe TRBD1 (6 bases). Germline CDR1 KGHSH, CDR2 LQKENI. CDR3 size: 14 residues. The V gene lost 3 bases and the J gene lost 4 bases, with 11 bases spanning the gap.

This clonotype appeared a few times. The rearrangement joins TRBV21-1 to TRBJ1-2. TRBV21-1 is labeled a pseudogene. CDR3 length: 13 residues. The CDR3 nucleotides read TGTGCCAGCAGGAAAGGGGCAGGTTATGGCTACACCTTC. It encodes CASRKGAGYGYTF.

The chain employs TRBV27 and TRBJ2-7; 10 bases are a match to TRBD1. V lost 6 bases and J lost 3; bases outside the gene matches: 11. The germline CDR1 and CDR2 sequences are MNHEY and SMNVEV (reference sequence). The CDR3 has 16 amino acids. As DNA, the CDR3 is TGTGCCAGCAGGCAAGATCTGGGGGACAGGGGCTACGAGCAGTACTTC. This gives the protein CASRQDLGDRGYEQYF.

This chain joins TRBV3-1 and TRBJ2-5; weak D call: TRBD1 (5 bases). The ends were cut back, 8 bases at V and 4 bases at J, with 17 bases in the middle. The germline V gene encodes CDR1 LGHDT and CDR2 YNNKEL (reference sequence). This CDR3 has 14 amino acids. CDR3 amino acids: CASQARRVGETQYF. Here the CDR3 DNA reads TGTGCCAGCCAAGCCCGCAGGGTGGGAGAGACCCAGTACTTC.

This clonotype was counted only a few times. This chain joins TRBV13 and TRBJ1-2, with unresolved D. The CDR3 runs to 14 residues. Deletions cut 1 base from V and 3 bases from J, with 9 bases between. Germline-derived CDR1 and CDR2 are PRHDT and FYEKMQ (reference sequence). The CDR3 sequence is CASSLATVYYGYTF. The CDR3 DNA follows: TGTGCCAGCAGCTTAGCTACTGTATACTATGGCTACACCTTC.

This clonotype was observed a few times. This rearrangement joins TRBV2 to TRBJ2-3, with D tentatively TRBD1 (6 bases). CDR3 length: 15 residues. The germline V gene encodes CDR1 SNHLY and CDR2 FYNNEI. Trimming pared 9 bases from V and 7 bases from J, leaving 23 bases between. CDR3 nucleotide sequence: TGTGCCAGGCTGGGGGCGGACAGCAGTGATTATACGCAGTATTTT. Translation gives CARLGADSSDYTQYF.